The table lists the clone carrying this T cell receptor beta chain with many counts. Its antigen remains unidentified. CDR3 length equals 16 residues. Trimming took 0 bases from V and 4 from J, leaving 14 bases between them. Germline lookup yields CDR1 SGDLS and CDR2 YYNGEE. This sample was taken from a study of T cells in Graves' hyperthyroidism and ophthalmopathy. Study-level results: Most thyroid-expanded clonotypes above 0.001 were also found in blood. Progression to ophthalmopathy was predicted a median of 6.5 months early.

There were TCR beta CDR3 regions amplified from RNA transcripts. A set of HTBI primers served as the primers for a first-round RT-PCR of the TCR CDR3. TCRdb recomputed calls from the multiplex PCR reads with MiXCR, one row per CDR3 protein. The repertoire consists of about 690,000 distinct CDR3 sequences, with 15% to 20% occurring once and the leading ten covering less than 20%. The definition of stable Graves' hyperthyroidism was no ophthalmopathy progression within 18 months. The PBMCs were sourced from fresh peripheral blood (approximately 10 ml). The rearrangement joins TRBV9 to TRBJ2-1; a weak D match, TRBD2 (7 bases). The clonotype originates from a man aged 50 to 60 with Graves' hyperthyroidism. Sequencing input: blood. CDR3 nucleotides: TGTGCCAGCAGCGTAGTAGGGGGGGGGAGTTACAATGAGCAGTTCTTC. This encodes CASSVVGGGSYNEQFF.